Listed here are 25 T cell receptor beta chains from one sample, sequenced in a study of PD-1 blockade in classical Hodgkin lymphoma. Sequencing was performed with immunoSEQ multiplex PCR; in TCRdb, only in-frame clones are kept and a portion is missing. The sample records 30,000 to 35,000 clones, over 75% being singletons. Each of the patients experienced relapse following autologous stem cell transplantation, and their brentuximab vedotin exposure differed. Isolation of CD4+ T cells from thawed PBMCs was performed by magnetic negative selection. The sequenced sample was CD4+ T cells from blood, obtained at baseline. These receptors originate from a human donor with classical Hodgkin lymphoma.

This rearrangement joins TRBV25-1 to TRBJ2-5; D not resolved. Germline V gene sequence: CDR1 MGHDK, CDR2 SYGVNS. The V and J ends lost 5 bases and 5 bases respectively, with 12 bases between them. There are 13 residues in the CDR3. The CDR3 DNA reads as TGTGCCAGCAGTCCCCTTTTCCGGGAGACCCAGTACTTC. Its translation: CASSPLFRETQYF.

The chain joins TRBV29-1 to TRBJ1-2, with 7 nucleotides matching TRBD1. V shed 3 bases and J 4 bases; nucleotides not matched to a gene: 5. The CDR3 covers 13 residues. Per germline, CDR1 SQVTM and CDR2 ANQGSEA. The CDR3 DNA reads TGCAGCGTTGAGAAGGGGGCCGGCTATGGCTACACCTTC. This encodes CSVEKGAGYGYTF.

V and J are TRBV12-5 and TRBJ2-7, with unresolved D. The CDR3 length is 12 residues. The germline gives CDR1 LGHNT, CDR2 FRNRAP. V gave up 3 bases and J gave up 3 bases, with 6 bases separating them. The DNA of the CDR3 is TGTGCTAGTGGTTTTTCAAACTACGAGCAGTACTTC. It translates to CASGFSNYEQYF.

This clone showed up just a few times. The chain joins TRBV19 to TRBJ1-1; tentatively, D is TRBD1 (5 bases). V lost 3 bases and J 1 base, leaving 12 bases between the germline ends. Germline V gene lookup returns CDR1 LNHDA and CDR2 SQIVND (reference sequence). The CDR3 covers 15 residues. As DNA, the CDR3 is TGTGCCAGTAGTATTTCGGTCAGGGCGAACACTGAAGCTTTCTTT. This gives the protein CASSISVRANTEAFF.

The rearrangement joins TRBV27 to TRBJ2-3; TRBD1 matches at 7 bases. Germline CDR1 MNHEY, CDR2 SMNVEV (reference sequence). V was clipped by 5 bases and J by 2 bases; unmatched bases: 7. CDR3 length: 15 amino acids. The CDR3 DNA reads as TGTGCCAGCAGTCCTCGGACAGGCCCCACAGATACGCAGTATTTT. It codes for CASSPRTGPTDTQYF.

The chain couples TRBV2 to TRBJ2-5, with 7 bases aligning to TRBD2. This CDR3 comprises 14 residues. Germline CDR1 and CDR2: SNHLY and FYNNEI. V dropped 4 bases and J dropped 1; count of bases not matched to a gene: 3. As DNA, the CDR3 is TGTGCCAGCAGTGGATGGGAGGGCCAAGAGACCCAGTACTTC. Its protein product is CASSGWEGQETQYF.

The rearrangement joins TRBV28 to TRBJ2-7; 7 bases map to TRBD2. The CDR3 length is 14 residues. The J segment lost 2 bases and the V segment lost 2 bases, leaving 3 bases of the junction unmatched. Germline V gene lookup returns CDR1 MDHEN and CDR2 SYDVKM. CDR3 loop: CASSLAGAPYEQYF. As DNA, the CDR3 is TGTGCCAGCAGTTTAGCGGGAGCCCCCTACGAGCAGTACTTC.

The CDR3: CASSNRDRPLNEQFF. CDR3 in DNA: TGTGCCAGCAGTAACCGGGACAGGCCACTCAATGAGCAGTTCTTC. The chain recombines TRBV6-5 with TRBJ2-1, with 8 positions matching TRBD1. V gave up 5 bases and J gave up 6 bases; unmatched junction bases: 9. Germline CDR1 and CDR2: MNHEY and SVGAGI. The CDR3 runs 15 residues.

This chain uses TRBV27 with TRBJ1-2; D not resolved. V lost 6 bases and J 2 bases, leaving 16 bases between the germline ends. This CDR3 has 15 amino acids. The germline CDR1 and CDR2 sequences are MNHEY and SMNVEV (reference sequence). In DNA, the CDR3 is TGTGCCAGCAGGGGAGGTGGGATGGAGAACTATGGCTACACCTTC. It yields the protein CASRGGGMENYGYTF.

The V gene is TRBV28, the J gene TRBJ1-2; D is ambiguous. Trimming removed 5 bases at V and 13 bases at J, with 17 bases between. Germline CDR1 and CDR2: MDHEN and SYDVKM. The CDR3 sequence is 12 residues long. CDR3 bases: TGTGCCAGCAGTCTTAGGGTATGGACCCCCACCTTC. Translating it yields CASSLRVWTPTF.

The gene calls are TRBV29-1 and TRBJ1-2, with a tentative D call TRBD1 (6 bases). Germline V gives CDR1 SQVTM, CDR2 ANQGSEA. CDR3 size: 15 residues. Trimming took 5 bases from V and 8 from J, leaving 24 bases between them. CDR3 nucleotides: TGCAGCGTTAAGAAGAACTTGGACAGATCTGAGGGCTACACCTTC. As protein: CSVKKNLDRSEGYTF. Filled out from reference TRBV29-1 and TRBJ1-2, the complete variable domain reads SAVISQKPSRDICQRGTSLTIQCQVDSQVTMMFWYRQQPGQSLTLIATANQGSEATYESGFVIDKFPISRPNLTFSTLTVSNMSPEDSSIYLCSVKKNLDRSEGYTFGSGTRLTVV.

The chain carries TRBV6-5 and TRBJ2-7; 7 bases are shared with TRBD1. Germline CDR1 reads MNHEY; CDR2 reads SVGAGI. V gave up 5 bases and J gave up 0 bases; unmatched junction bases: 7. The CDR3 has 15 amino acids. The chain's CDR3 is CASSANRGISYEQYF. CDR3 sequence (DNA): TGTGCCAGCAGTGCAAACAGGGGTATCTCCTACGAGCAGTACTTC.

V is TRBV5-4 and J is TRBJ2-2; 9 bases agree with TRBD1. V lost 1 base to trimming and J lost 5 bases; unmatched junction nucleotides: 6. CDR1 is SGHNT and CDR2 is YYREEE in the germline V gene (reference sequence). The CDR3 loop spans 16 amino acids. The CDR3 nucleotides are TGTGCCAGCAGCTTGCTCCGGGACAGGGTAACCGGGGAGCTGTTTTTT. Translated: CASSLLRDRVTGELFF.

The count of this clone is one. CDR3 nucleotides: TGTGCCAGCAGCGGGACCGACATTCCGATGGGCTACGAGCAGTACTTC. Translating gives CASSGTDIPMGYEQYF. The J gene is TRBJ2-7, the V gene TRBV28, with D perhaps assigned TRBD1 or TRBD2 (5 bases each). The germline V gene has CDR1 MDHEN and CDR2 SYDVKM. Trimming removed 6 bases from V and 3 bases from J, with 21 bases in between. The CDR3 totals 16 residues.

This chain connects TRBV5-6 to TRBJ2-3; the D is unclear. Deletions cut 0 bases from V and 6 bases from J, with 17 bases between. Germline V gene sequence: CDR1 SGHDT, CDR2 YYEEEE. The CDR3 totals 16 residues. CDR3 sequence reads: CASSLEMARGWDTQYF. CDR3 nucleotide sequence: TGTGCCAGCAGCTTGGAGATGGCTAGAGGATGGGATACGCAGTATTTT.

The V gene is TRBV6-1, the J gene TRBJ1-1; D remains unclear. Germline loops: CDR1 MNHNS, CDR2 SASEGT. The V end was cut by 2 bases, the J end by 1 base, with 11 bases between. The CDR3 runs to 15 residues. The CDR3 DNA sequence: TGTGCCAGCAGTGAAAGAAGGACGGGGAACACTGAAGCTTTCTTT. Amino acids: CASSERRTGNTEAFF.

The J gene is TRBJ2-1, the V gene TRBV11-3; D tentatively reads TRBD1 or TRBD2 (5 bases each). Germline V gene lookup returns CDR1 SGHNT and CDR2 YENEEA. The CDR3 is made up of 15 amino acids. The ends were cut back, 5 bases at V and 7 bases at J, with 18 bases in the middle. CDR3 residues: CASSHNRRDRNEQFF. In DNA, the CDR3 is TGTGCCAGCAGCCACAACCGCCGGGACCGAAATGAGCAGTTCTTC.

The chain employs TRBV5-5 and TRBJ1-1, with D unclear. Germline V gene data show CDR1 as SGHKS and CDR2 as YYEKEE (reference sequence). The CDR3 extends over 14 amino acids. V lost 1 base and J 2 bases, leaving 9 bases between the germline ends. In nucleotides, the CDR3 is TGTGCCAGCAGCTTGATGGAGGGAAACACTGAAGCTTTCTTT. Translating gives CASSLMEGNTEAFF.

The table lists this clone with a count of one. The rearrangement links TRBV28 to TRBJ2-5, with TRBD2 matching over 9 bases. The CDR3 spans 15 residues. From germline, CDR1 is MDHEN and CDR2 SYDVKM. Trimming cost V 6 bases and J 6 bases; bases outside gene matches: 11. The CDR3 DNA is TGTGCCAGCAGCCGACGTAGCGGGAGTGGGAAGACCCAGTACTTC. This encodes CASSRRSGSGKTQYF.

The CDR3 sequence: CASSLDRGHGNTIYF. The CDR3 DNA reads TGCGCCAGCAGCTTGGACAGGGGGCACGGAAACACCATATATTTT. The chain carries TRBV5-1 and TRBJ1-3, with 9 nucleotides matching TRBD1. The germline CDR1 and CDR2 sequences are SGHRS and YFSETQ. With 0 bases clipped from V and 4 bases from J, the junction kept 2 bases outside the gene matches. CDR3 size: 15 residues.

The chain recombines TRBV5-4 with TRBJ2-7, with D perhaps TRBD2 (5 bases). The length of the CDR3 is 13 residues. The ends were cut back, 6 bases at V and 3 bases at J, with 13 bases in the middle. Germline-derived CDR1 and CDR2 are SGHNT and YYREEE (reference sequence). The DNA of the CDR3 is TGTGCCAGCATCCCTCGGCGGGTCTACGAGCAGTACTTC. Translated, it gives CASIPRRVYEQYF.

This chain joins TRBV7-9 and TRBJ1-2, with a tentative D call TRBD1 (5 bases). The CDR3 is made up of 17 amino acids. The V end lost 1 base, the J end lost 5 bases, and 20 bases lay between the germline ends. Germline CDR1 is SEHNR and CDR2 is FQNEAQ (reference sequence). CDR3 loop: CASSLVVGGRQPYGYTF. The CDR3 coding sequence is TGTGCCAGCAGCTTAGTCGTCGGGGGACGACAACCTTATGGCTACACCTTC.

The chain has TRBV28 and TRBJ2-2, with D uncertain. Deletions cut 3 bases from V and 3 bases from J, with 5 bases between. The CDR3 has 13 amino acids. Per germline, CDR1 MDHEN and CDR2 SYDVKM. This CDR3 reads CASSFLDTGELFF. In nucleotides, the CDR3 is TGTGCCAGCAGTTTTCTCGACACCGGGGAGCTGTTTTTT.

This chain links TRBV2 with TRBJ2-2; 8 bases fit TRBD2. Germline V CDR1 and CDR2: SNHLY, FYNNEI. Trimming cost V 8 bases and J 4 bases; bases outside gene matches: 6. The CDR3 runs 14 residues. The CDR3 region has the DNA TGTGCCAGCCAGCGGGAGTTCAGCACCGGGGAGCTGTTTTTT. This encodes CASQREFSTGELFF.

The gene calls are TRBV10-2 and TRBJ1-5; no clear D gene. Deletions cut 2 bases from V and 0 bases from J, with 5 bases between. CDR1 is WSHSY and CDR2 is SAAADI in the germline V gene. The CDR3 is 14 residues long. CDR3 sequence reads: CASSELDSNQPQHF. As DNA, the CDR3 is TGCGCCAGCAGTGAGCTGGATAGCAATCAGCCCCAGCATTTT.